This T cell receptor beta chain is from a study of graft-versus-host responses after intestinal transplantation. Study background: Transplant recipients had multivisceral, liver-intestinal, or isolated intestinal grafts. For approximately three years after anti-thymocyte globulin induction, all recipients took tacrolimus and steroids. Study-level findings and limits: With peak circulating GvH clone levels came an association with early post-transplant HvG declines.

TCRdb keeps only in-frame clones here, not all; method: immunoSEQ multiplex PCR. The sample holds about 24,000 clones, over 75% seen once. Of note for this clone: As yet, its antigen is unknown. One end of the junction fails to match germline, which may point to a read error.

Sequencing used PBMCs, obtained 463 days after intestinal transplant. This clonotype was sampled from a human patient who received an intestinal transplant, so some T cells may come from the graft donor.

The CDR3 loop is CASRDSGRRQETQYF. CDR3 sequence (DNA): TGTGCCAGCAGGGACTCCGGTCGACGACAAGAGACCCAGTACTTC. The V and J genes are TRBV6-4 and TRBJ2-5; tentatively, D is TRBD2 (5 bases). CDR1 and CDR2 from the germline V gene are MRHNA and SNTAGT. This CDR3 is built from 15 residues.